This T cell receptor beta chain was retrieved from a study of Ad26.COV2.S vaccination and SARS-CoV-2 variants. Whole-study context: Recipients of Ad26.COV2.S got it intramuscularly, once or twice 56 days apart.

Treatment in this sample: around 19 received Ad26.COV2.S at low or high dose, single or two shots; about 5 received placebo; per-sample allocation not given. Samples came from day 63 after the first vaccine or placebo injection. CDR1 and CDR2 from the germline V gene are SGHVS and FNYEAQ. Trimming took 5 bases from V and 6 from J, leaving 14 bases between them. The CDR3 contains 15 residues. Method: immunoSEQ multiplex PCR; TCRdb's copy keeps in-frame clones and lacks some. The sample includes some 290,000 clones, more than 70% seen only once; the top ten take more than 1.5%. V gene TRBV7-6 combines with J gene TRBJ1-6; D is uncertain. This material consisted of peripheral blood, taken in a trial of Ad26.COV2.S vaccine versus placebo. The sequence was collected from a person between 18 and 60 years old who received the Ad26.COV2.S COVID-19 vaccine or a placebo. CDR3 loop: CASSPDPKGNSPLHF. The CDR3 bases are TGTGCCAGCAGCCCCGACCCAAAGGGTAATTCACCCCTCCACTTT. The full variable domain, completed using reference TRBV7-6 and TRBJ1-6, is GAGVSQSPRYKVTKRGQDVALRCDPISGHVSLYWYRQALGQGPEFLTYFNYEAQQDKSGLPNDRFSAERPEGSISTLTIQRTEQRDSAMYRCASSPDPKGNSPLHFGNGTRLTVT.